These 29 T cell receptor beta chains were sequenced from one sample in a study of Graves' ophthalmopathy and Graves' hyperthyroidism. The TCR beta CDR3 regions underwent amplification from RNA transcripts. RT-PCR in the first round used HTBI primers; a second-round multiplex PCR followed. TCRdb called the multiplex PCR reads again in MiXCR, with one record for every CDR3 protein. The repertoire has around 1.1 million distinct CDR3 sequences, less than 45% of them found once; the top ten carry more than 9.5%. The sequencing sample was made of peripheral blood or thyroid tissue (not recorded which). The receptor set was obtained from an adult man with Graves' hyperthyroidism.

This clonotype was observed many times. The V call is TRBV9, the J call TRBJ2-5; perhaps TRBD2 as D (6 bases). The CDR3 runs 16 residues. The ends were cut back, 4 bases at V and 7 bases at J, with 23 bases in the middle. Germline CDR1 SGDLS, CDR2 YYNGEE. This CDR3 is CASSPRAGTPGGTQYF. The CDR3 DNA reads TGTGCCAGCAGCCCCCGCGCCGGGACTCCAGGTGGGACCCAGTACTTC.

The V call is TRBV15, the J call TRBJ1-5; 10 bases are a match to TRBD1. This CDR3 is 15 amino acids long. Trimming removed 3 bases from V and 6 bases from J; junction bases left unmatched: 5. The germline V gene encodes CDR1 LNHNV and CDR2 YYDKDF (reference sequence). In DNA form, the CDR3 reads TGTGCCACCAGCAGGGCGGGACAGGGGTTTCAGCCCCAGCATTTT. This sequence encodes CATSRAGQGFQPQHF.

In the case of this clonotype: A clone one base away is much larger, so this may be a read error. The genes are TRBV7-2 and TRBJ2-7; weak D call: TRBD1 (5 bases). This CDR3 is built from 15 residues. CDR1 SGHTA and CDR2 FQGNSA come from the germline V gene. Trimming took 4 bases from V and 3 from J, leaving 16 bases between them. The CDR3 region has the DNA TGTGCCAGCAGCTCCCCAGGGAAAGGGGTCTACGAGCAGTACTTC. This translates into CASSSPGKGVYEQYF.

This clonotype was detected a few times. The rearrangement joins TRBV19 to TRBJ2-6; perhaps TRBD2 as D (5 bases). Germline V CDR1 and CDR2: LNHDA, SQIVND (reference sequence). The CDR3 has 15 residues. V dropped 6 bases and J dropped 2 bases, with 11 bases sitting between them. For the CDR3, the DNA is TGTGCCAGTAGGCCAACGGAGGCTGGGGCCAACGTCCTGACTTTC. Translated: CASRPTEAGANVLTF.

This clonotype was seen ten or more times. The chain is built from TRBV5-1 and TRBJ2-7; TRBD1 agrees at 7 bases. This CDR3 is 14 amino acids long. After removal of 4 bases from V and 2 bases from J, the junction contained 6 bases not matched to a gene. Germline values: CDR1 SGHRS, CDR2 YFSETQ. The CDR3 loop is CASSGGQGAYEQYF. In DNA, the CDR3 is TGCGCCAGCAGCGGGGGCCAGGGGGCCTACGAGCAGTACTTC.

V is TRBV6-6 and J is TRBJ2-7; D possibly corresponds to TRBD1 (5 bases). Per the germline V gene, CDR1 is MNHNY and CDR2 is SVGAGI (reference sequence). Trimming took 2 bases from V and 2 from J, leaving 16 bases between them. This CDR3 comprises 16 residues. CDR3 sequence reads: CASSYGRTRPTYEQYF. The CDR3 bases are TGTGCCAGCAGTTACGGTCGGACAAGACCCACCTACGAGCAGTACTTC.

This clonotype was detected ten times or more. The V gene is TRBV19, the J gene TRBJ1-1; D is unclear. There are 16 residues in the CDR3. Between the trimmed V and J ends, which lost 3 bases and 0 bases, there was a span of 14 bases. The germline gives CDR1 LNHDA, CDR2 SQIVND (reference sequence). The CDR3 coding sequence is TGTGCCAGTAGTATTCTAACACCCACCATGAACACTGAAGCTTTCTTT. Its translation: CASSILTPTMNTEAFF.

This chain connects TRBV11-1 to TRBJ2-6, with TRBD2 matching 11 bases. This CDR3 is 17 amino acids long. Trimming removed 4 bases from V and 3 bases from J; junction bases left unmatched: 5. The germline V gene encodes CDR1 SGHAT and CDR2 FQDESV (reference sequence). The CDR3 DNA sequence: TGTGCCAGCAGCTCCCCACTAGCGGGAGTTGGGGCCAACGTCCTGACTTTC. It is translated as CASSSPLAGVGANVLTF.

A note on this clonotype: A read error may be the cause here, since a much bigger clone is one base away. V is TRBV20-1 and J is TRBJ2-5; no firm D call. The CDR3 is 9 residues long. Germline lookup yields CDR1 DFQATT and CDR2 SNEGSKA (reference sequence). The CDR3 region has the DNA TGCAGTGCTAGAGAGAACCAGTACTTC. Translation gives CSARENQYF.

The genes are TRBV5-1 and TRBJ2-5, with TRBD1 matching over 9 bases. Germline V gene data show CDR1 as SGHRS and CDR2 as YFSETQ. Trimming cost V 5 bases and J 2 bases; bases outside gene matches: 7. This CDR3 spans 15 amino acids. The CDR3 DNA is TGCGCCAGCAGGGAACCACAGGGGGCACAAGAGACCCAGTACTTC. It codes for CASREPQGAQETQYF. The whole variable domain, remainder taken from reference TRBV5-1 and TRBJ2-5, is KAGVTQTPRYLIKTRGQQVTLSCSPISGHRSVSWYQQTPGQGLQFLFEYFSETQRNKGNFPGRFSGRQFSNSRSEMNVSTLELGDSALYLCASREPQGAQETQYFGPGTRLLVL.

CDR3 nucleotide sequence: TGCAGCCGAACGGGACTAGGAGGCGGGGAGCTGTTTTTT. This sequence encodes CSRTGLGGGELFF. The J gene is TRBJ2-2, the V gene TRBV29-1; TRBD2 aligns across 8 bases. CDR1 and CDR2 from the germline V gene are SQVTM and ANQGSEA. The CDR3 contains 13 residues. J was trimmed by 7 bases and V by 8 bases; bases with no gene match: 9.

This clonotype was recorded many times. The genes are TRBV19 and TRBJ1-5; TRBD1 agrees at 10 bases. The CDR3 length is 15 residues. With 6 bases clipped from V and 7 bases from J, the junction kept 9 bases outside the gene matches. CDR1 is LNHDA and CDR2 is SQIVND in the germline V gene (reference sequence). The DNA of the CDR3 is TGTGCCAGTAGCCCCGGGACAGGGGTCCAGCAGCCCCAGCATTTT. Its translation: CASSPGTGVQQPQHF.

The gene calls are TRBV29-1 and TRBJ2-7, with D possibly being TRBD1 (5 bases). There are 13 residues in the CDR3. V was shortened by 4 bases and J by 3 bases, with 13 bases between the two germline ends. Germline lookup yields CDR1 SQVTM and CDR2 ANQGSEA. The CDR3 DNA follows: TGCAGCGTTGCAGGGAAGGGGATCTACGAGCAGTACTTC. Its protein product is CSVAGKGIYEQYF.

As to this clonotype: A read error may be the cause here, since a much bigger clone is one base away. The CDR3 reads CAIRTPTNEKLFF. The CDR3 coding sequence is TGTGCCATCAGGACCCCAACTAATGAAAAACTGTTTTTT. The chain joins TRBV10-3 to TRBJ1-4; D is uncertain. The CDR3 sequence is 13 residues long. Trimming took 6 bases from V and 0 from J, leaving 5 bases between them. Germline CDR1 ENHRY, CDR2 SYGVKD.

The V gene is TRBV10-3, the J gene TRBJ1-1; 8 bases are a match to TRBD1. Per germline, CDR1 ENHRY and CDR2 SYGVKD. The junction had 8 bases not matched to a gene; V was cut back by 6 bases and J by 2 bases. CDR3 length: 15 amino acids. CDR3: CAIREPDRGNTEAFF. CDR3 coding DNA: TGTGCCATCAGAGAACCTGACAGGGGAAACACTGAAGCTTTCTTT.

The CDR3 spells CASNQGYYEQYF. The CDR3 nucleotides are TGTGCCAGTAATCAGGGCTACTACGAGCAGTACTTC. The V gene is TRBV19, the J gene TRBJ2-7, with D possibly being TRBD1 (5 bases). Germline CDR1 reads LNHDA; CDR2 reads SQIVND (reference sequence). CDR3 length: 12 amino acids. V was trimmed by 7 bases and J by 3 bases, leaving 10 bases between them.

The chain carries TRBV7-8 and TRBJ2-5; D is perhaps TRBD2 (5 bases). In germline, CDR1 is SGHVS, CDR2 FQNEAQ. The CDR3 loop spans 12 amino acids. V lost 6 bases and J lost 12, with 17 bases in between. CDR3 amino acids: CASRRSAEAKYF. DNA of the CDR3: TGTGCCAGCAGGCGGAGCGCGGAGGCCAAGTACTTC.

This clonotype appeared a single time. The gene calls are TRBV25-1 and TRBJ1-6, with D tentatively TRBD1 (5 bases). The CDR3 runs 13 residues. The germline gives CDR1 MGHDK, CDR2 SYGVNS. The ends were cut back, 8 bases at V and 9 bases at J, with 14 bases in the middle. The CDR3 region is CASGAQGGSPLHF. For the CDR3, the DNA is TGTGCCAGCGGGGCCCAGGGAGGTTCACCCCTCCACTTT.

This clonotype was detected many times. The chain couples TRBV20-1 to TRBJ2-5; TRBD2 is a possible D gene (5 bases). This CDR3 is built from 12 residues. Trimming stripped 5 bases from V and 4 bases from J, with 11 bases between. Germline lookup yields CDR1 DFQATT and CDR2 SNEGSKA (reference sequence). CDR3 nucleotide sequence: TGCAGTGCTGCGGACTCACGAGAGACCCAGTACTTC. This codes for CSAADSRETQYF.

This clonotype was counted many times. This chain connects TRBV14 to TRBJ2-7; D is possibly TRBD1 (5 bases). V lost 1 base, J lost 3 bases, and 10 bases lay in between. Germline V gene sequence: CDR1 SGHDN, CDR2 FVKESK. The CDR3 covers 14 residues. The CDR3 nucleotides are TGTGCCAGCAGCCAAGCCCAGGGATACTACGAGCAGTACTTC. This codes for CASSQAQGYYEQYF.

This clonotype has just a few counts. The chain couples TRBV5-6 to TRBJ2-7, with 10 bases lining up with TRBD1. V lost 4 bases to trimming and J lost 3 bases; unmatched junction nucleotides: 10. The germline V gene has CDR1 SGHDT and CDR2 YYEEEE. The CDR3 is 16 residues long. CDR3 residues: CASSDRDRGRNYEQYF. Here the CDR3 DNA reads TGTGCCAGCAGCGACCGGGACAGGGGCCGGAACTACGAGCAGTACTTC.

This clonotype was picked up a small number of times. A much bigger clone sits one base away, suggesting this may be a read error. This CDR3 reads CSVPKGTQYF. The CDR3 DNA sequence: TGCAGCGTCCCAAAGGGGACCCAGTACTTC. The rearrangement links TRBV29-1 to TRBJ2-5; D not resolved. CDR1 and CDR2 (germline): SQVTM, ANQGSEA. The CDR3 length is 10 residues. Trimming cost V 6 bases and J 7 bases, with 9 bases left between them.

The genes are TRBV20-1 and TRBJ1-5; tentative D call: TRBD1 (6 bases). The germline gives CDR1 DFQATT, CDR2 SNEGSKA (reference sequence). The CDR3 length is 14 residues. Trimming took 5 bases from V and 0 from J, leaving 11 bases between them. The CDR3 loop reads CSAPPGHSNQPQHF. Written as DNA, the CDR3 is TGCAGTGCTCCACCGGGACATAGCAATCAGCCCCAGCATTTT.

This clonotype was counted many times. The J gene is TRBJ2-7, the V gene TRBV20-1; TRBD2 aligns across 12 bases. The germline V gene encodes CDR1 DFQATT and CDR2 SNEGSKA (reference sequence). There are 15 residues in the CDR3. V dropped 6 bases and J dropped 4; count of bases not matched to a gene: 10. The CDR3 loop is CSAGGSSGRAYEQYF. The CDR3, as DNA: TGCAGTGCCGGGGGGTCTAGCGGGAGGGCGTACGAGCAGTACTTC.

This clonotype occurred a few times. The V gene is TRBV29-1, the J gene TRBJ1-1, with TRBD1 identical over 9 bases. Germline CDR1 and CDR2: SQVTM and ANQGSEA. Trimming at V came to 3 bases and at J to 3 bases, leaving 11 bases not matched to a gene. The CDR3 length is 16 residues. The CDR3: CSVDSGQGIVDTEAFF. The CDR3 nucleotides are TGCAGCGTTGATTCGGGACAGGGAATAGTGGACACTGAAGCTTTCTTT. The entire variable domain, with the rest obtained from reference TRBV29-1 and TRBJ1-1, is as follows: SAVISQKPSRDICQRGTSLTIQCQVDSQVTMMFWYRQQPGQSLTLIATANQGSEATYESGFVIDKFPISRPNLTFSTLTVSNMSPEDSSIYLCSVDSGQGIVDTEAFFGQGTRLTVV.

This clonotype has only a few counts. This sequence joins TRBV6-1 and TRBJ1-2; maybe TRBD1 (5 bases). Germline V CDR1 and CDR2: MNHNS, SASEGT. The CDR3 is 12 amino acids. Trimming took off 3 bases at V and 10 bases at J, with 12 bases between the two ends. CDR3 sequence (DNA): TGTGCCAGCAGTGACTCTCTCGGGGCCTACACCTTC. Encoded protein: CASSDSLGAYTF.

This clonotype was seen only a few times. This chain links TRBV7-2 with TRBJ2-7; the D gene is possibly TRBD1 (6 bases). V lost 6 bases and J lost 7, with 22 bases in between. CDR3 length equals 15 residues. Per germline, CDR1 SGHTA and CDR2 FQGNSA. The CDR3, as DNA: TGTGCCAGCAGAAGCCGGGACACCCACATCGGGGAGCAGTACTTC. Residues: CASRSRDTHIGEQYF. The variable domain in full, completed from reference TRBV7-2 and TRBJ2-7, reads GAGVSQSPSNKVTEKGKDVELRCDPISGHTALYWYRQSLGQGLEFLIYFQGNSAPDKSGLPSDRFSAERTGGSVSTLTIQRTQQEDSAVYLCASRSRDTHIGEQYFGPGTRLTVT.

The CDR3 bases are TGCAGTGTGGTCTCTGGGGCCGAGCAGTACTTC. Amino acid sequence: CSVVSGAEQYF. The V and J genes are TRBV20-1 and TRBJ2-7; D possibly corresponds to TRBD1 (5 bases). Germline V gene data show CDR1 as DFQATT and CDR2 as SNEGSKA (reference sequence). The ends were cut back, 7 bases at V and 6 bases at J, with 13 bases in the middle. The CDR3 has 11 amino acids.

This clonotype was counted between two and nine times. This may be a read error: a much more frequent sequence differs by one nucleotide. V is TRBV7-2 and J is TRBJ1-1; D ambiguous. CDR1 is SGHTA and CDR2 is FQGNSA in the germline V gene. This CDR3 spans 13 amino acids. V was pared by 6 bases and J by 6 bases, with 14 bases between. The CDR3: CASSLGPGAEAFF. CDR3 nucleotides: TGTGCCAGCAGTCTTGGCCCTGGGGCTGAAGCTTTCTTT.